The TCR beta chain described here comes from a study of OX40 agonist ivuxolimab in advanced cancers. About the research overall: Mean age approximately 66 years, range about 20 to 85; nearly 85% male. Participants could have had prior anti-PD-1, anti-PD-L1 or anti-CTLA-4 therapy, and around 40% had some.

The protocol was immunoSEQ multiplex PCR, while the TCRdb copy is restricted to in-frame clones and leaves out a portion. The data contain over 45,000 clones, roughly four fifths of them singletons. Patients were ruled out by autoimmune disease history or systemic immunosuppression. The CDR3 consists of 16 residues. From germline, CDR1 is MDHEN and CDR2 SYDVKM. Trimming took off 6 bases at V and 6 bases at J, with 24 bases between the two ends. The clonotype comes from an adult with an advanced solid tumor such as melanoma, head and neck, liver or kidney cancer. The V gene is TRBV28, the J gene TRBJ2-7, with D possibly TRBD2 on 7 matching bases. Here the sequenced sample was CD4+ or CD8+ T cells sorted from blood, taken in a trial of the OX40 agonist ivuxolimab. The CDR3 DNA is TGTGCCAGCAGCGTAGGGGGGGCCGACGTACGATTCGAGCAGTACTTC. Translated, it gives CASSVGGADVRFEQYF.